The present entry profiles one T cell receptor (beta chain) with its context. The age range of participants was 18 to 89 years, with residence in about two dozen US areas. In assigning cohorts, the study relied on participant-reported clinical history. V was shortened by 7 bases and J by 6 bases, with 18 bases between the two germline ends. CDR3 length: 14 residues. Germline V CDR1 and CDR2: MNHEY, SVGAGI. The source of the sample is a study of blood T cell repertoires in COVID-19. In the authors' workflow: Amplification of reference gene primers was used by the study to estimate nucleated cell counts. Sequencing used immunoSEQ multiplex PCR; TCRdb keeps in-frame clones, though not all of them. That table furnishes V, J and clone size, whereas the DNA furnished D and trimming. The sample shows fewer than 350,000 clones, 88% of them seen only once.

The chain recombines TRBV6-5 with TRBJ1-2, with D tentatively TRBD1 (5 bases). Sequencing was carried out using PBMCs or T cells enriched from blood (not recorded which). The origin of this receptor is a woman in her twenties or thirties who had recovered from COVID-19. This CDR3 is CASTIWGDGNGYTF. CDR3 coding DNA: TGTGCCAGCACCATCTGGGGGGACGGGAATGGCTACACCTTC.